The sequence of this T cell receptor beta chain was determined in a study of PD-L1 blockade in urothelial cancer. Study as a whole: At some point between 2012 and 2014, patients got going on atezolizumab, taking 1,200 mg intravenously every 3 weeks. The authors examined blood 3 weeks (second dose) and 6 weeks after treatment start.

The CDR3 extends over 17 amino acids. Germline V gives CDR1 SGHVS, CDR2 FQNEAQ. Findings and limits, study-wide: Pretreatment clonality of the blood TCR repertoire below the median was predictive of superior survival.

Time point meaning: peripheral blood 6 weeks after treatment start. Produced via immunoSEQ multiplex PCR; TCRdb's table is partial and in-frame only. The data show about 45,000 clones, more than 75% seen once. On this clone: What it binds is not known. Mismatch with germline at one junction end may stem from a read error.

This clonotype was obtained from a man in his 60s with urothelial cancer. V and J are TRBV7-8 and TRBJ2-1; the D gene is possibly TRBD2 (6 bases). The sample was PBMCs, taken around atezolizumab (anti-PD-L1) treatment. The CDR3 region has the DNA TGTGCCAGCAGATTAGGAGGCGTCACTAGCTCCCACAATGAGCAGTTCTTC. It specifies CASRLGGVTSSHNEQFF. Combining the CDR3 with reference TRBV7-8 and TRBJ2-1 gives the whole variable domain GAGVSQSPRYKVAKRGQDVALRCDPISGHVSLFWYQQALGQGPEFLTYFQNEAQLDKSGLPSDRFFAERPEGSVSTLKIQRTQQEDSAVYLCASRLGGVTSSHNEQFFGPGTRLTVL.